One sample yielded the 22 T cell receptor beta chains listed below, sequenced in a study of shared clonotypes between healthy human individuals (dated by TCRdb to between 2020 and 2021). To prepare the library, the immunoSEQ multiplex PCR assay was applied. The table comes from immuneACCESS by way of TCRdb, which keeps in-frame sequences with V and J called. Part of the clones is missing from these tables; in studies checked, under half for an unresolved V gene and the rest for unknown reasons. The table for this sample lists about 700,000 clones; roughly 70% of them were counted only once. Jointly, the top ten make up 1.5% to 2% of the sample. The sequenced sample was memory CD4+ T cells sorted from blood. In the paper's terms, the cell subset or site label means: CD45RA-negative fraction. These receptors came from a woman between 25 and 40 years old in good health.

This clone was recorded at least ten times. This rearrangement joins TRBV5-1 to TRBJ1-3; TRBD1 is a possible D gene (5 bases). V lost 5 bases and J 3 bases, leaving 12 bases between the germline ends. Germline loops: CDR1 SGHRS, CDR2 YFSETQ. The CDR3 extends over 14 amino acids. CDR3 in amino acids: CASSPTDNGNTIYF. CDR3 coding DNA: TGCGCCAGCAGTCCCACGGACAATGGAAACACCATATATTTT.

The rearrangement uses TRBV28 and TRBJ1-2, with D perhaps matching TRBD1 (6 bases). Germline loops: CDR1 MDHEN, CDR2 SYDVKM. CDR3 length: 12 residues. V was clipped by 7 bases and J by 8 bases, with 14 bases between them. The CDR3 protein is CASTRAGEGYTF. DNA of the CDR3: TGTGCCAGCACGCGGGCAGGGGAAGGCTACACCTTC.

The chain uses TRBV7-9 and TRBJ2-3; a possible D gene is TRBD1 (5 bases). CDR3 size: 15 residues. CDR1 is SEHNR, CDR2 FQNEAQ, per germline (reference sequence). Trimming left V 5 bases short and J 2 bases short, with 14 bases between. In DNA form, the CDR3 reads TGTGCCAGCAGCCAACGAAGGGGAACCACAGATACGCAGTATTTT. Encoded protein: CASSQRRGTTDTQYF.

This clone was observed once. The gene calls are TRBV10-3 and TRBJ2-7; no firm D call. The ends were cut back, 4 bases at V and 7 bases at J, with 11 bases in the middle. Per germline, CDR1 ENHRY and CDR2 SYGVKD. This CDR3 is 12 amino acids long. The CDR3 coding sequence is TGTGCCATCAGTGGAACTTCTACTGAGCAGTACTTC. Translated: CAISGTSTEQYF.

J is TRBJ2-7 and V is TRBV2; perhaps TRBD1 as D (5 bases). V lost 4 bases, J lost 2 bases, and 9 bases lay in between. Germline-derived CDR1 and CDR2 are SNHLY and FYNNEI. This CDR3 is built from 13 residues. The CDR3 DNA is TGTGCCAGCAGTGGACAGAGAACCTACGAGCAGTACTTC. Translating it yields CASSGQRTYEQYF.

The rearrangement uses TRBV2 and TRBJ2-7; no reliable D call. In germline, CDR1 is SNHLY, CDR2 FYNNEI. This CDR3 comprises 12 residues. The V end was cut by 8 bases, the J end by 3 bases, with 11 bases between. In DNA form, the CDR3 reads TGTGCCAGCCGCCAAAGTGTCTACGAGCAGTACTTC. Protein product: CASRQSVYEQYF.

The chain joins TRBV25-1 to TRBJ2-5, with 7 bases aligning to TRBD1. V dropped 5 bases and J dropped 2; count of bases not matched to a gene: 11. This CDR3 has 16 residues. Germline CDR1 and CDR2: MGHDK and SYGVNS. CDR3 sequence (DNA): TGTGCCAGCAGTTCCCCAAAGGTCAGGGGGCAAGAGACCCAGTACTTC. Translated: CASSSPKVRGQETQYF.

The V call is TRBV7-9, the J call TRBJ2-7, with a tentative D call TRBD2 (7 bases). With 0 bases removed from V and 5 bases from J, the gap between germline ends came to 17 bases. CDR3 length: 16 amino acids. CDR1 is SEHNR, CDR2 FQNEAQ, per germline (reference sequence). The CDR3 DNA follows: TGTGCCAGCAGCTTAGCACTTTTCCAGCGGGACAACGAGCAGTACTTC. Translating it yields CASSLALFQRDNEQYF. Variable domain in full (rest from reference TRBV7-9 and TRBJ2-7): DTGVSQNPRHKITKRGQNVTFRCDPISEHNRLYWYRQTLGQGPEFLTYFQNEAQLEKSRLLSDRFSAERPKGSFSTLEIQRTEQGDSAMYLCASSLALFQRDNEQYFGPGTRLTVT.

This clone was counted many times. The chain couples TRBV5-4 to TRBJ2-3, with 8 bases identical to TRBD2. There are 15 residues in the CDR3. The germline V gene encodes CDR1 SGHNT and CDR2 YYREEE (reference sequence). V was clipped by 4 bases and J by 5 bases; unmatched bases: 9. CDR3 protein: CASSRGGTRRDTQYF. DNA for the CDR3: TGTGCCAGCAGCCGAGGGGGGACTAGGAGAGATACGCAGTATTTT.

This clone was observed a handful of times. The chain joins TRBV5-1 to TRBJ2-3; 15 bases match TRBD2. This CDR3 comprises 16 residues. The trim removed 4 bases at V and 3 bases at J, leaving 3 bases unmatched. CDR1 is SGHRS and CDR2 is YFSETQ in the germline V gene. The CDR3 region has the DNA TGCGCCAGCAGCGGAGGGACTAGCGGGAGGACAGATACGCAGTATTTT. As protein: CASSGGTSGRTDTQYF.

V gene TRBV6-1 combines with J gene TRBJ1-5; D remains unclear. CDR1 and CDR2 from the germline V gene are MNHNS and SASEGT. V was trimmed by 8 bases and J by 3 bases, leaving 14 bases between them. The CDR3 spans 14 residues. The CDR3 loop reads CASHLGPNNQPQHF. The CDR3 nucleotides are TGTGCCAGCCATTTAGGGCCCAACAATCAGCCCCAGCATTTT.

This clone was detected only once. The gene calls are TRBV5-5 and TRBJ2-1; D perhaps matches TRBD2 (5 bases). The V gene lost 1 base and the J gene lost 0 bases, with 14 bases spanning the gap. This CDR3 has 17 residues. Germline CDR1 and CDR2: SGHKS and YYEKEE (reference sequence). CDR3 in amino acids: CASSLIGSGSSYNEQFF. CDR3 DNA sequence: TGTGCCAGCAGCTTGATCGGCAGCGGCAGCTCCTACAATGAGCAGTTCTTC. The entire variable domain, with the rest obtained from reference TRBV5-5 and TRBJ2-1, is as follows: DAGVTQSPTHLIKTRGQQVTLRCSPISGHKSVSWYQQVLGQGPQFIFQYYEKEERGRGNFPDRFSARQFPNYSSELNVNALLLGDSALYLCASSLIGSGSSYNEQFFGPGTRLTVL.

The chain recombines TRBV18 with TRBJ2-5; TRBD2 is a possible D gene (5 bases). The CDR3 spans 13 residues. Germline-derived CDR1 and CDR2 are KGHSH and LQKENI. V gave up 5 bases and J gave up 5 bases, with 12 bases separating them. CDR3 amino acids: CASSRGPHETQYF. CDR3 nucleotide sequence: TGTGCCAGCTCAAGAGGGCCGCACGAGACCCAGTACTTC.

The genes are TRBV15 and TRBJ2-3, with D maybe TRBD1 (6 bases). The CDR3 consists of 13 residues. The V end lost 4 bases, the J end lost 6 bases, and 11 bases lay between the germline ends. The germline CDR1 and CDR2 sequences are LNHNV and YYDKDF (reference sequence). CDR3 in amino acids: CATSTNRADTQYF. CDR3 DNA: TGTGCCACCAGCACAAACAGGGCGGATACGCAGTATTTT.

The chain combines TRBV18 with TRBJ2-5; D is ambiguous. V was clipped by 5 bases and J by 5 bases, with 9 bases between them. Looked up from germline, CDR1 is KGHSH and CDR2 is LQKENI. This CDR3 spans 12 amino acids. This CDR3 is CASSIMRETQYF. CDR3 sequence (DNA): TGTGCCAGCTCAATTATGAGGGAGACCCAGTACTTC.

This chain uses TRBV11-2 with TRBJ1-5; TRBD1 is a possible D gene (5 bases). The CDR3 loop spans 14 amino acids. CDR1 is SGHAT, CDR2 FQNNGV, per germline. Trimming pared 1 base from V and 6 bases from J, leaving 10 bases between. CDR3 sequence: CASSLVRGTQPQHF. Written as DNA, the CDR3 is TGTGCCAGCAGCTTAGTCAGAGGGACTCAGCCCCAGCATTTT.

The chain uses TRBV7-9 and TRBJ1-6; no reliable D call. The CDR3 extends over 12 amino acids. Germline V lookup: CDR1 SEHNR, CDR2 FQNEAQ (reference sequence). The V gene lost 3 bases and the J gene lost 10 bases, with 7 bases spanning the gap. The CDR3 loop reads CASSFPPSPLHF. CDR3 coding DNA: TGTGCCAGCAGCTTCCCCCCCTCACCCCTCCACTTT.

The CDR3 is CASSSGLGQGNNEQFF. CDR3 DNA sequence: TGTGCCAGCAGTTCTGGGTTAGGACAGGGGAACAATGAGCAGTTCTTC. The gene calls are TRBV6-5 and TRBJ2-1; the match to TRBD1 covers 9 bases. Germline V lookup: CDR1 MNHEY, CDR2 SVGAGI. The CDR3 length is 16 residues. After removal of 4 bases from V and 5 bases from J, the junction contained 9 bases not matched to a gene.

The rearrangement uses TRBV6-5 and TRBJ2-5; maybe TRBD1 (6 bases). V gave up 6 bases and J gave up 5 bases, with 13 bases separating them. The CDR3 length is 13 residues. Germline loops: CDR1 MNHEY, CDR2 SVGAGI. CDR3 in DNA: TGTGCCAGCAGACAGGGCCGGACGGAGACCCAGTACTTC. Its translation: CASRQGRTETQYF.

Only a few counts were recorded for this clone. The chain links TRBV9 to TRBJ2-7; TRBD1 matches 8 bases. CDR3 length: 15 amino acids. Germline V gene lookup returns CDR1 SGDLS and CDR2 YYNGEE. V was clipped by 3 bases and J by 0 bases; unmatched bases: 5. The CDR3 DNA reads TGTGCCAGCAGCGCCAGGACAGGGAGCTCCTACGAGCAGTACTTC. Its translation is CASSARTGSSYEQYF.

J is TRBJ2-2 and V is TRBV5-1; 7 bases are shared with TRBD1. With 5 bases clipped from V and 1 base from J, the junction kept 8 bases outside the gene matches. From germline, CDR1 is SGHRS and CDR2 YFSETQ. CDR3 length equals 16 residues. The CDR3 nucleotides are TGCGCCAGCAGTCCGCCCGGGACAGAGAACACCGGGGAGCTGTTTTTT. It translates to CASSPPGTENTGELFF.

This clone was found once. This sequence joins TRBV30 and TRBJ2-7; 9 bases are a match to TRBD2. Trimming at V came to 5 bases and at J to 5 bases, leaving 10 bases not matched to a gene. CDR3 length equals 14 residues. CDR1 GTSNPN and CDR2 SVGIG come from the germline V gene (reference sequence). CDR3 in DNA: TGTGCCTGGGAATTAGCGGGAGCATTTGACGAGCAGTACTTC. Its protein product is CAWELAGAFDEQYF.